This T cell receptor (beta chain) was captured in a study of monozygotic twins with cystic fibrosis. Notes on the study in general: Nucleotide-identical clonotype sharing was significantly higher within monozygotic CF twin pairs than between unrelated CF individuals.

TCRdb keeps only in-frame clones here, not all; method: immunoSEQ multiplex PCR. The data show tens of thousands of clones, roughly three fifths seen once. A word on this clone: Its specificity is unknown.

Sequenced material: blood. This receptor was taken from a girl aged 5-17 years with cystic fibrosis.

Here the CDR3 DNA reads TGTGCCAGTAGTCCTCCCCCGGGGATAAACACTGAAGCTTTCTTT. Its protein product is CASSPPPGINTEAFF. The rearrangement uses TRBV19 and TRBJ1-1; no reliable D call. The CDR3 contains 15 residues. Germline CDR1 is LNHDA and CDR2 is SQIVND (reference sequence). With 5 bases removed from V and 2 bases from J, the gap between germline ends came to 15 bases.